Sequencing of this TCR beta chain was carried out in a study of siplizumab effects on memory and regulatory T cells. Study outcomes and limitations: Among sequences traceable to unstimulated CD4+ memory cells, alloreactive ones were significantly reduced by siplizumab.

Per germline, CDR1 LGHNA and CDR2 YNFKEQ. Deletions cut 5 bases from V and 1 base from J, with 17 bases between. The CDR3 runs 17 residues. Approximately 10^5 TCR templates were measured in each sample. Profiling relied on immunoSEQ multiplex PCR, and the TCRdb table lists in-frame clones only, not all of them. The sample yields fewer than 100,000 clones, roughly 94% seen once. Regarding this clone: Its matching antigen is unknown.

The sequence was collected from a human donor in good health. V usage is TRBV4-2 and J usage is TRBJ2-2, with D perhaps matching TRBD2 (5 bases). The sequenced sample was CD8+ T cells sorted from blood. The CDR3 loop reads CASSGEVGDRNTGELFF. In nucleotides, the CDR3 is TGTGCCAGCAGCGGAGAGGTCGGGGATCGGAACACCGGGGAGCTGTTTTTT.